The rows below give T cell receptor beta chains drawn from one sample of a study of T-cell memory formation after mild COVID-19. A single record per CDR3 protein comes from TCRdb applying MiXCR to the 5' RACE reads. The table records roughly 100,000 distinct CDR3 sequences, approximately 15% of them present only once. The source material was PBMCs or a T cell subset sorted from them (not recorded which). These receptors were taken from a man between 18 and 35 years old who had mild COVID-19 (a few samples of this study predate the infection). Cell type and time point are not known. The conserved cysteine and the conserved F or W are not part of the CDR3 here. D genes are given only for firm matches.

J gene: TRBJ2-7
D gene: NA
V gene: TRBV27
CDR3 protein: ASSSGLRREQY

J gene: TRBJ2-5
D gene: NA
V gene: TRBV7-9
CDR3 protein: ASSLGPQETQY

J gene: TRBJ2-1
D gene: NA
V gene: TRBV24-1
CDR3 protein: ATWGRVYNEQF

J gene: TRBJ2-1
D gene: NA
V gene: TRBV7-9
CDR3 protein: ASSHPFSTLDEQF

J gene: TRBJ1-2
D gene: NA
V gene: TRBV6-5
CDR3 protein: ASSPGQRGNYGYT

J gene: TRBJ2-2
D gene: NA
V gene: TRBV5-1
CDR3 protein: ASSLGHTGELF

J gene: TRBJ1-1
D gene: NA
V gene: TRBV4-1
CDR3 protein: ASSGRGNTEAF

J gene: TRBJ2-1
D gene: TRBD1
V gene: TRBV12-3/TRBV12-4
CDR3 protein: ASSPGTGGNEQF

J gene: TRBJ2-2
D gene: TRBD1
V gene: TRBV4-1
CDR3 protein: ASSDRENTGELF

J gene: TRBJ1-1
D gene: NA
V gene: TRBV4-1
CDR3 protein: ASSQGVRDREAF

J gene: TRBJ1-4
D gene: NA
V gene: TRBV29-1
CDR3 protein: SVSELNEKLF

J gene: TRBJ2-6
D gene: NA
V gene: TRBV2
CDR3 protein: ASTEVGVSGANVLT

J gene: TRBJ1-2
D gene: NA
V gene: TRBV7-9
CDR3 protein: ASSDVGGYGYT

J gene: TRBJ2-7
D gene: NA
V gene: TRBV4-1
CDR3 protein: ASSYRWASYEQY

J gene: TRBJ2-6
D gene: NA
V gene: TRBV6-2/TRBV6-3
CDR3 protein: ASSYAGANVLT